This is a list of T cell receptor beta chains from one sample in a study of T cell repertoires in cytomegalovirus infection. One entry per CDR3 protein results from TCRdb running MiXCR on the reads. The sample holds roughly 760,000 distinct CDR3 sequences, 35% seen once. Specimen: PBMCs. The receptors were sampled from a human donor in good health (CMV status not recorded). Some clones in this sample may be carry-over from other donors' samples. CDR3s leave out the opening cysteine and the closing phenylalanine or tryptophan.

j_gene | v_gene | CDR3aa
TRBJ1-2 | TRBV18 | ASSLSTRPDGYT
TRBJ2-7 | TRBV30 | ALKAGGLYEQY
TRBJ2-6 | TRBV6-6 | ASSYSCGFSSGANVLT
TRBJ1-5 | TRBV12-3/TRBV12-4 | ASSKERSNQPQH
TRBJ2-5 | TRBV11-2 | ASSPDRVGETQY
TRBJ2-1 | TRBV19 | ASSTARQDEQF
TRBJ2-7 | TRBV28 | ASSSYLFISGLAGRSYEQY
TRBJ1-6 | TRBV27 | ASSLSHRINSPLH
TRBJ1-2 | TRBV7-2 | ASSLSGRKGGYT
TRBJ2-3 | TRBV25-1 | ASSDSGRPTDTQY
TRBJ1-1 | TRBV6-2/TRBV6-3 | ASSYEKTVPEAF
TRBJ2-6 | TRBV7-9 | ASSLGSNVLT
TRBJ2-3 | TRBV4-2 | ASSPGLAGGFTDTQY
TRBJ1-1 | TRBV24-1 | ATSDAGVKNTEAF
TRBJ2-1 | TRBV7-6 | ASSTPGLAGSRQF
TRBJ2-1 | TRBV7-9 | ASSFSGGVSHEQF
TRBJ1-2 | TRBV19 | AISLPKTGAVGYT
TRBJ1-1 | TRBV7-2 | ASSLAWGPEAF
TRBJ2-1 | TRBV28 | ATRPRRGGRGSYNEQF
TRBJ2-2 | TRBV9 | ASSVWGGTRSTGELF
TRBJ1-1 | TRBV7-8 | ASSLFPQNTEAF
TRBJ2-1 | TRBV7-6 | ASSLTSLTSGSNEQF
TRBJ1-1 | TRBV12-3/TRBV12-4 | ASSLGVSMNTEAF
TRBJ1-2 | TRBV10-3 | AIRPETRGGYT
TRBJ2-1 | TRBV27 | ASSLWQGGHNEQF
TRBJ2-1 | TRBV30 | AFKTGDHYNEQF
TRBJ1-1 | TRBV4-1 | ASSQVLMNTEAF
TRBJ1-5 | TRBV28 | ASSLDRGFQPQH
TRBJ1-5 | TRBV10-2 | ASSLPGSGNQPQH
TRBJ1-2 | TRBV6-8 | ASSYSGQAYGYT
TRBJ2-2 | TRBV29-1 | SVGASGGTGELF
TRBJ2-7 | TRBV4-1 | ASSQGQGRTYEQY
TRBJ1-3 | TRBV6-6 | ASSYRTRTNSGNTIY
TRBJ2-2 | TRBV19 | ASSTRLTGTGELF
TRBJ2-3 | TRBV7-3 | ASRRAAGSDTQY
TRBJ2-3 | TRBV7-9 | ASSLVSGSSDTQY
TRBJ1-1 | TRBV28 | ASMRELNTEAF
TRBJ2-2 | TRBV28 | ASSPGLPTGELF
TRBJ2-1 | TRBV6-5 | ASSYSTSGSEFEQF
TRBJ2-7 | TRBV7-9 | ASSPSARPYEQY
TRBJ2-1 | TRBV15 | ATSIRLAGDSNEQF
TRBJ2-2 | TRBV2 | ASSGVGTGGFRYTGELF
TRBJ2-2 | TRBV28 | ASGPLSGELF
TRBJ2-7 | TRBV29-1 | SVLGQGQAYEQY
TRBJ2-2 | TRBV24-1 | ATGIQGTGELF
TRBJ2-2 | TRBV7-8 | ASSPHPGGLPGELF
TRBJ2-1 | TRBV28 | ASRSTTSGKSYNEQF
TRBJ2-7 | TRBV28 | ASRQKGTSGSFEQY